The 18 T cell receptor beta chains in this list originate from one sample, sequenced in a study of identifying expanded T cells in peripheral blood. Measured with immunoSEQ multiplex PCR; TCRdb has only the in-frame clones, and not every one. This table holds about 100,000 clones, approximately 86% found once. Sequencing input: blood. These receptors originate from a person aged 18-70 years in good health.

The V gene is TRBV19, the J gene TRBJ1-6; D unresolved. V lost 3 bases, J lost 8 bases, and 14 bases lay in between. This CDR3 is built from 15 residues. Germline V gene lookup returns CDR1 LNHDA and CDR2 SQIVND (reference sequence). CDR3 residues: CASSISRGGHSPLHF. CDR3 bases: TGTGCCAGTAGTATCTCCCGCGGAGGGCATTCACCCCTCCACTTT.

The J gene is TRBJ1-1, the V gene TRBV5-8; D gene uncertain. Germline CDR1 and CDR2: SGHTS and YDEGEE. The CDR3 sequence is 13 residues long. V was trimmed by 0 bases and J by 4 bases, leaving 7 bases between them. The CDR3 reads CASSLGFGTEAFF. In DNA, the CDR3 is TGTGCCAGCAGCTTGGGGTTTGGCACTGAAGCTTTCTTT. The full variable domain, in which reference TRBV5-8 and TRBJ1-1 provide the parts outside the CDR3, is EAGVTQSPTHLIKTRGQQATLRCSPISGHTSVYWYQQALGLGLQFLLWYDEGEERNRGNFPPRFSGRQFPNYSSELNVNALELEDSALYLCASSLGFGTEAFFGQGTRLTVV.

The sample holds one count of this clone. The chain uses TRBV30 and TRBJ1-2, with a weak D call TRBD1 (5 bases). Germline CDR1 reads GTSNPN; CDR2 reads SVGIG (reference sequence). The CDR3 totals 11 residues. CDR3 coding DNA: TGTGCTCAGGCCGGGGGGTATGGCTACACCTTC. This sequence encodes CAQAGGYGYTF.

As DNA, the CDR3 is TGTGCCAGCCGGCTGGGGGGGAACACCGCCGGAGAGACCCAGTACTTC. Its translation: CASRLGGNTAGETQYF. This rearrangement joins TRBV7-2 to TRBJ2-5, with 7 bases lining up with TRBD2. Germline assignment: CDR1 SGHTA and CDR2 FQGNSA. The CDR3 consists of 16 residues. V shed 8 bases, J shed 4 bases, and the junction held 16 bases outside the gene matches.

The chain carries TRBV18 and TRBJ2-2; D unresolved. The CDR3 has 15 residues. Germline assignment: CDR1 KGHSH and CDR2 LQKENI. Trimming cost V 6 bases and J 4 bases, with 15 bases left between them. The CDR3 bases are TGTGCCAGCTCCGACCAAAAGGGTATCACCGGGGAGCTGTTTTTT. It yields the protein CASSDQKGITGELFF.

The chain recombines TRBV2 with TRBJ1-5, with TRBD1 matching 10 bases. J gave up 3 bases and V 6 bases, and 8 bases lay outside the gene matches. Germline lookup yields CDR1 SNHLY and CDR2 FYNNEI. The CDR3 sequence is 16 residues long. This CDR3 is CASRSGTGVPNQPQHF. The CDR3 nucleotides read TGTGCCAGCAGATCCGGGACAGGGGTTCCCAATCAGCCCCAGCATTTT.

The chain joins TRBV29-1 to TRBJ2-5, with D possibly TRBD1 on 6 matching bases. This CDR3 comprises 14 residues. V was clipped by 7 bases and J by 5 bases, with 20 bases between them. From germline, CDR1 is SQVTM and CDR2 ANQGSEA. DNA of the CDR3: TGCAGCGCCAAAGTACAGGGTTCTAGTGAGACCCAGTACTTC. Translating gives CSAKVQGSSETQYF.

The gene calls are TRBV6-5 and TRBJ1-2; no clear D gene. CDR1 and CDR2 from the germline V gene are MNHEY and SVGAGI. Trimming took off 0 bases at V and 4 bases at J, with 9 bases between the two ends. The CDR3 has 14 amino acids. CDR3 residues: CASSYSPGFYGYTF. The CDR3 bases are TGTGCCAGCAGTTACTCACCCGGGTTCTATGGCTACACCTTC.

The chain has TRBV19 and TRBJ2-2; D is uncertain. Germline V gene lookup returns CDR1 LNHDA and CDR2 SQIVND (reference sequence). The CDR3 totals 13 residues. V lost 4 bases and J 1 base, leaving 4 bases between the germline ends. CDR3: CASSRLNTGELFF. Written as DNA, the CDR3 is TGTGCCAGTAGTAGGCTGAACACCGGGGAGCTGTTTTTT.

The chain has TRBV6-1 and TRBJ2-4, with D possibly TRBD1 on 6 matching bases. CDR3 length: 16 residues. Between the trimmed V and J ends, which lost 3 bases and 1 base, there was a span of 13 bases. CDR1 and CDR2 from the germline V gene are MNHNS and SASEGT. The CDR3 DNA is TGTGCCAGCAGTGATCCAGGGGTTGTGGCCAAAAACATTCAGTACTTC. Protein product: CASSDPGVVAKNIQYF.

The chain employs TRBV9 and TRBJ1-4; no clear D. The CDR3 contains 15 residues. The V end was cut by 0 bases, the J end by 5 bases, with 11 bases between. From germline, CDR1 is SGDLS and CDR2 YYNGEE. CDR3 in amino acids: CASSVATWENEKLFF. CDR3 bases: TGTGCCAGCAGCGTAGCGACCTGGGAGAATGAAAAACTGTTTTTT.

The V gene is TRBV28, the J gene TRBJ1-1; perhaps TRBD1 as D (6 bases). This CDR3 spans 15 amino acids. V was trimmed by 5 bases and J by 2 bases, leaving 15 bases between them. The germline gives CDR1 MDHEN, CDR2 SYDVKM. CDR3 residues: CASSPTGTINTEAFF. DNA for the CDR3: TGTGCCAGCAGTCCGACCGGGACAATCAACACTGAAGCTTTCTTT.

The chain uses TRBV7-3 and TRBJ1-1; a possible D gene is TRBD1 (5 bases). The CDR3 loop spans 16 amino acids. In germline, CDR1 is SGHTA, CDR2 FQGTGA. Trimming left V 1 base short and J 0 bases short, with 12 bases between. The CDR3 DNA sequence: TGTGCCAGCAGCTTAATGGGGGTTAGGATGAACACTGAAGCTTTCTTT. This translates into CASSLMGVRMNTEAFF.

V and J are TRBV6-5 and TRBJ1-5; D ambiguous. This CDR3 spans 13 amino acids. V dropped 5 bases and J dropped 3 bases, with 8 bases sitting between them. The V gene's germline CDR1 is MNHEY and CDR2 SVGAGI. The CDR3 protein is CASSGLFNQPQHF. The DNA for the CDR3 is TGTGCCAGCAGTGGCCTTTTCAATCAGCCCCAGCATTTT.

The genes are TRBV7-9 and TRBJ1-4; D perhaps matches TRBD1 (5 bases). In germline, CDR1 is SEHNR, CDR2 FQNEAQ (reference sequence). The V end was cut by 10 bases, the J end by 1 base, with 16 bases between. The CDR3 spans 15 residues. This CDR3 reads CATRNQGETNEKLFF. The CDR3 DNA follows: TGTGCCACCAGGAATCAGGGAGAAACTAATGAAAAACTGTTTTTT.

The rearrangement joins TRBV5-4 to TRBJ1-1; D remains ambiguous. Looked up from germline, CDR1 is SGHNT and CDR2 is YYREEE (reference sequence). V was pared by 1 base and J by 1 base, with 11 bases between. This CDR3 spans 15 amino acids. Here the CDR3 DNA reads TGTGCCAGCAGCTTGAAGCAGACCGGGAACACTGAAGCTTTCTTT. It is translated as CASSLKQTGNTEAFF.

A few counts support this clone. The chain recombines TRBV12-5 with TRBJ1-1; D is unclear. Germline assignment: CDR1 LGHNT and CDR2 FRNRAP. The CDR3 totals 13 residues. Between the trimmed V and J ends, which lost 5 bases and 7 bases, there was a span of 14 bases. The CDR3 loop reads CASGRALPGEAFF. CDR3 bases: TGTGCTAGTGGTCGCGCCCTACCCGGTGAAGCTTTCTTT.

This clone occurred a few times. The V gene is TRBV15, the J gene TRBJ1-1, with D possibly matching TRBD1 (5 bases). The V end lost 0 bases, the J end lost 10 bases, and 15 bases lay between the germline ends. Germline CDR1 reads LNHNV; CDR2 reads YYDKDF (reference sequence). This CDR3 has 14 amino acids. As DNA, the CDR3 is TGTGCCACCAGCAGAGATTCCCATGGGGACGGAGCTTTCTTT. The encoded protein is CATSRDSHGDGAFF.